A single sample is the source of the 18 T cell receptor beta chains below, sequenced in a study of shared clonotypes between healthy human individuals. CD45RO-negative, CCR7-selected cells formed the naive CD8 fraction, which excluded terminally differentiated effector memory CD45RA+ cells. This table comes from immunoSEQ multiplex PCR, and its TCRdb copy is limited to in-frame clones, with some not included. Here the sample spans around 2.1 million clones, about 92% being singletons. The material sequenced was naive CD8+ T cells from PBMCs. The receptors originated from a man aged 18 to 35 in good health. Some clones in this sample may be carry-over from other donors' samples.

The rearrangement links TRBV6-8 to TRBJ1-4, with TRBD1 matching over 7 bases. The J segment lost 0 bases and the V segment lost 4 bases, leaving 8 bases of the junction unmatched. The CDR3 has 17 amino acids. CDR1 is MNHGY, CDR2 SAAAGT, per germline. The DNA of the CDR3 is TGTGCCAGCAGTTCTTTCGACAGGGAAGCAACTAATGAAAAACTGTTTTTT. Translating it yields CASSSFDREATNEKLFF.

This clone was found a few times. V and J are TRBV7-9 and TRBJ1-5; maybe TRBD1 (6 bases). Per germline, CDR1 SEHNR and CDR2 FQNEAQ (reference sequence). Trimming removed 5 bases from V and 3 bases from J, with 14 bases in between. This CDR3 is 15 amino acids long. CDR3 sequence (DNA): TGTGCCAGCAGCCCAGAGGGGGAAAACAATCAGCCCCAGCATTTT. This encodes CASSPEGENNQPQHF.

This chain links TRBV27 with TRBJ1-2; TRBD1 is a possible D gene (6 bases). With 2 bases removed from V and 6 bases from J, the gap between germline ends came to 19 bases. CDR1 is MNHEY and CDR2 is SMNVEV in the germline V gene (reference sequence). The CDR3 is made up of 16 amino acids. The CDR3 DNA reads as TGTGCCAGCAGTTTAGACAGGTCTTTTTCTCCGGATGGCTACACCTTC. Translated, it gives CASSLDRSFSPDGYTF.

The CDR3 DNA sequence: TGTGCCAGCAGTTTATACCCAAGAACTGGCTACACCTTC. Its protein product is CASSLYPRTGYTF. The chain employs TRBV27 and TRBJ1-2; D unclear. V lost 1 base, J lost 7 bases, and 10 bases lay in between. The CDR3 extends over 13 amino acids. Germline V gives CDR1 MNHEY, CDR2 SMNVEV (reference sequence).

This chain links TRBV5-1 with TRBJ1-1; unclear D gene. V lost 5 bases, J lost 6 bases, and 11 bases lay in between. Germline V gene lookup returns CDR1 SGHRS and CDR2 YFSETQ. This CDR3 comprises 12 residues. CDR3 sequence reads: CASRLGGSEAFF. CDR3 DNA: TGCGCCAGCAGGCTAGGTGGATCTGAAGCTTTCTTT.

This clone was seen a single time. The rearrangement uses TRBV5-8 and TRBJ2-4; 7 nucleotides match TRBD2. Germline trimming cut 2 bases from V and 9 bases from J; bases unmatched to any gene: 5. The CDR3 is 13 residues long. Germline V lookup: CDR1 SGHTS, CDR2 YDEGEE. DNA for the CDR3: TGTGCCAGCAGCTTTAGACCGGGGGGCATTCAGTACTTC. Translating it yields CASSFRPGGIQYF. Using reference TRBV5-8 and TRBJ2-4 for the parts outside the CDR3, the full variable domain is EAGVTQSPTHLIKTRGQQATLRCSPISGHTSVYWYQQALGLGLQFLLWYDEGEERNRGNFPPRFSGRQFPNYSSELNVNALELEDSALYLCASSFRPGGIQYFGAGTRLSVL.

The chain combines TRBV9 with TRBJ2-4, with 7 bases aligning to TRBD1. This CDR3 is built from 16 residues. CDR1 SGDLS and CDR2 YYNGEE come from the germline V gene. V trimming: 4 bases; J trimming: 1 base; junction bases outside the gene matches: 8. As DNA, the CDR3 is TGTGCCAGCAGCAACGGGACAGCCGTCGCCAAAAACATTCAGTACTTC. Its translation is CASSNGTAVAKNIQYF.

This clone came up many times. The J gene is TRBJ1-1, the V gene TRBV30; 10 bases map to TRBD1. Germline-derived CDR1 and CDR2 are GTSNPN and SVGIG (reference sequence). This CDR3 contains 13 residues. Trimming cost V 3 bases and J 10 bases; bases outside gene matches: 8. CDR3 loop: CAWRDRGEIRAFF. DNA for the CDR3: TGTGCCTGGAGGGACAGGGGGGAAATAAGAGCTTTCTTT.

V usage is TRBV5-4 and J usage is TRBJ1-1; 8 nucleotides align to TRBD1. Trimming at V came to 1 base and at J to 1 base, leaving 0 bases not matched to a gene. CDR1 SGHNT and CDR2 YYREEE come from the germline V gene (reference sequence). The CDR3 loop spans 14 amino acids. The CDR3 loop reads CASSLTGGNTEAFF. The CDR3 region has the DNA TGTGCCAGCAGCTTGACAGGGGGGAACACTGAAGCTTTCTTT.

The chain has TRBV27 and TRBJ2-7; D remains unclear. Looked up from germline, CDR1 is MNHEY and CDR2 is SMNVEV (reference sequence). Trimming removed 2 bases from V and 3 bases from J, with 14 bases in between. This CDR3 has 15 amino acids. The CDR3 protein is CASSLRAGALYEQYF. The CDR3 nucleotides read TGTGCCAGCAGTTTAAGGGCCGGTGCCCTCTACGAGCAGTACTTC.

J is TRBJ2-3 and V is TRBV11-2; 14 bases agree with TRBD2. Per germline, CDR1 SGHAT and CDR2 FQNNGV. The CDR3 sequence is 18 residues long. The junction had 6 bases not matched to a gene; V was cut back by 2 bases and J by 2 bases. CDR3: CASSLRPGLAGATDTQYF. The CDR3 DNA is TGTGCCAGCAGCTTAAGGCCGGGACTAGCGGGAGCCACAGATACGCAGTATTTT.

The chain links TRBV5-1 to TRBJ1-2, with a possible D match to TRBD1 (6 bases). Looked up from germline, CDR1 is SGHRS and CDR2 is YFSETQ. The CDR3 has 14 amino acids. V lost 1 base, J lost 6 bases, and 13 bases lay in between. DNA for the CDR3: TGCGCCAGCAGCTTGTCGCAGGGGCGGAATGGCTACACCTTC. It is translated as CASSLSQGRNGYTF.

The rearrangement joins TRBV4-3 to TRBJ1-5; 7 bases align to TRBD1. Germline CDR1 is LGHNA and CDR2 is YSLEER. The CDR3 covers 14 residues. With V trimmed by 1 base and J by 5 bases, 2 bases remained unmatched. The CDR3 DNA reads as TGCGCCAGCAGCCAAGGACAGGGCGATCAGCCCCAGCATTTT. It specifies CASSQGQGDQPQHF.

The V call is TRBV5-1, the J call TRBJ2-1; possibly TRBD1 for D (6 bases). There are 17 residues in the CDR3. The germline gives CDR1 SGHRS, CDR2 YFSETQ. V was cut by 5 bases and J by 5 bases, with 23 bases left in between. CDR3 amino acids: CASSPSQGSRAHNEQFF. DNA of the CDR3: TGCGCCAGCAGTCCCTCACAGGGTTCCAGGGCCCACAATGAGCAGTTCTTC.

This clone was seen only a few times. This same CDR3 is encoded by further DNA sequences in the sample. This chain uses TRBV28 with TRBJ1-5; D is uncertain. The CDR3 is made up of 11 amino acids. The ends were cut back, 3 bases at V and 3 bases at J, with 0 bases in the middle. Germline values: CDR1 MDHEN, CDR2 SYDVKM. CDR3: CASSFNQPQHF. CDR3 sequence (DNA): TGTGCCAGCAGTTTCAATCAGCCCCAGCATTTT.

The chain joins TRBV11-2 to TRBJ1-2, with D perhaps matching TRBD1 (5 bases). This CDR3 is 14 amino acids long. The germline V and J ends were trimmed by 2 bases and 2 bases, with 9 bases remaining between them. The germline gives CDR1 SGHAT, CDR2 FQNNGV. The chain's CDR3 is CASSLFGTNYGYTF. CDR3 coding DNA: TGTGCCAGCAGCTTATTTGGGACGAACTATGGCTACACCTTC.

The chain is built from TRBV2 and TRBJ2-7; tentatively, D is TRBD1 (6 bases). From germline, CDR1 is SNHLY and CDR2 FYNNEI. The CDR3 extends over 14 amino acids. Trimming removed 3 bases at V and 7 bases at J, with 16 bases between. As DNA, the CDR3 is TGTGCCAGCAGTGACAGGACAGCTCCCGGGGAGCAGTACTTC. Its translation is CASSDRTAPGEQYF.

The chain uses TRBV27 and TRBJ1-5, with TRBD1 as a possible D gene (5 bases). V lost 6 bases, J lost 7 bases, and 19 bases lay in between. Germline V gives CDR1 MNHEY, CDR2 SMNVEV (reference sequence). CDR3 size: 15 residues. The CDR3 here is CASSPGRGLGQPQHF. The CDR3 nucleotides read TGTGCCAGCAGCCCGGGGCGGGGGTTAGGGCAGCCCCAGCATTTT.